The 7 T cell receptor beta chains listed next were all sequenced from one sample in a study of T-cell reconstitution after alpha-beta-depleted transplantation in children (dated by TCRdb to 2016 to 2018). Libraries were built with PCR. The run used an Illumina HiSeq 2500. TCR libraries were prepared with molecular barcoding, using unique molecular identifiers to normalize TCRbeta repertoire quantification. Using fastp trimming at Q25 and MiXCR clonotype assembly, TCRdb reanalyzed the public sequencing data and kept in-frame beta chains. Duplicate CDR3 protein sequences are folded into a single record with the most common DNA and genes. Across this sample there are around 450,000 distinct CDR3 sequences, with under 12% seen only once. The ten largest clones capture around 2% of the sample. The intended sense of this specimen's treatment or condition label: allogeneic hematopoietic cell transplantation with graft depleted of TCRalphabeta T cells and CD19 B cells.

The source was PBMCs, collected before TCRalphabeta/CD19-depleted stem cell transplant. The source is a child aged 2 to 10 with inherited bone marrow failure, due to receive a stem cell transplant.

This clonotype was seen a few times. The genes are TRBV20-1 and TRBJ1-1, with D unresolved. V lost 6 bases and J lost 5, with 19 bases in between. The CDR3 length is 14 residues. Per germline, CDR1 DFQATT and CDR2 SNEGSKA (reference sequence). Written as DNA, the CDR3 is TGCAGTGCCGCGCGACCCTCAAAGGCAACTGAAGCTTTCTTT. Residues: CSAARPSKATEAFF.

This clonotype was counted many times. The V call is TRBV6-2 or TRBV6-3, the J call TRBJ2-7; D might be TRBD2 (6 bases). V lost 8 bases to trimming and J lost 2 bases, with 16 bases between them. The CDR3 is 14 amino acids. CDR1 and CDR2 from the germline V gene are MNHEY and SVGEGT. The CDR3 DNA reads as TGTGCCAGCCAACTGGGGGGTGACACCTACGAGCAGTACTTC. As protein: CASQLGGDTYEQYF.

This clonotype was seen a few times. V and J are TRBV19 and TRBJ2-5, with TRBD1 identical over 10 bases. J gave up 5 bases and V 5 bases, and 11 bases lay outside the gene matches. Germline V gene lookup returns CDR1 LNHDA and CDR2 SQIVND (reference sequence). This CDR3 region has 16 residues. CDR3 sequence reads: CASSLPGQGSGETQYF. CDR3 nucleotide sequence: TGTGCCAGTAGTTTGCCGGGACAGGGGTCGGGCGAGACCCAGTACTTC.

This clonotype has at least ten counts. The rearrangement links TRBV5-1 to TRBJ1-1; D ambiguous. The V gene's germline CDR1 is SGHRS and CDR2 YFSETQ. Trimming took 5 bases from V and 1 from J, leaving 3 bases between them. The length of the CDR3 is 11 residues. The CDR3 nucleotides are TGCGCCAGCAGGACGAACACTGAAGCTTTCTTT. It is translated as CASRTNTEAFF.

Points on this clonotype: A much larger clone differs from this one at a single base, so this may be a read error. The V gene is TRBV27, the J gene TRBJ1-5; 7 nucleotides align to TRBD1. This CDR3 has 14 amino acids. The germline CDR1 and CDR2 sequences are MNHEY and SMNVEV (reference sequence). The CDR3 region is CAGSHRGRGQPQHF. The CDR3 DNA reads as TGTGCCGGCAGCCACAGGGGACGTGGTCAGCCCCAGCATTTT.

This clonotype was seen ten or more times. The chain uses TRBV12-3 or TRBV12-4 and TRBJ2-4, with 9 bases identical to TRBD1. The CDR3 has 14 amino acids. V lost 6 bases and J lost 8; bases outside the gene matches: 8. CDR3: CASSDRDRDDIQYF. The CDR3 DNA follows: TGTGCCAGCAGCGACCGGGACAGGGATGACATTCAGTACTTC.

The V call is TRBV20-1, the J call TRBJ2-7; 8 bases are shared with TRBD2. This CDR3 is 16 amino acids long. Unmatched junction bases numbered 7, after V lost 0 bases and J lost 0 bases. Germline-derived CDR1 and CDR2 are DFQATT and SNEGSKA (reference sequence). The CDR3 nucleotides read TGCAGTGCTAGAGAGGGGGAGCGGGGGCCCTCCTACGAGCAGTACTTC. Protein: CSAREGERGPSYEQYF.